This T cell receptor beta chain originates from a study of T cell responses to AZD1222 COVID-19 vaccine. The repertoire was sequenced with immunoSEQ multiplex PCR; TCRdb's copy has only in-frame clones and lacks some. Of roughly 100,000 clones detected, about nine tenths appear once; the ten largest clones hold 5% to 6%. CDR1 and CDR2 from the germline V gene are SGHAT and FQNNGV. V gave up 5 bases and J gave up 5 bases, with 10 bases separating them. The CDR3 extends over 12 amino acids. The source material was peripheral blood, sampled on day 0 of AZD1222 vaccination. This rearrangement joins TRBV11-2 to TRBJ2-7; D remains ambiguous. The receptor was isolated from an adult in good health. CDR3 residues: CASSHSRDEQYF. In DNA, the CDR3 is TGTGCCAGCAGCCACTCCCGGGACGAGCAGTACTTC.